One sample yielded the 32 T cell receptor beta chains listed below, sequenced in a study of T-cell memory formation after mild COVID-19. TCRdb re-derived calls from the 5' RACE reads in MiXCR, one entry per CDR3 protein. The data contain roughly 52,000 distinct CDR3 sequences, 9.5% of them singletons. Sequences were obtained from PBMCs or a T cell subset sorted from them (not recorded which). These receptors were collected from a man younger than 35 who had mild COVID-19 (a few samples of this study predate the infection). Cell type and time point are not known.

This clonotype was seen a handful of times. The chain is built from TRBV7-2 and TRBJ2-5; D unclear. This CDR3 is built from 15 residues. The germline gives CDR1 SGHTA, CDR2 FQGNSA. V was trimmed by 5 bases and J by 4 bases, leaving 17 bases between them. The CDR3 loop is CASSPNPDRVETQYF. CDR3 nucleotides: TGTGCCAGCAGCCCGAACCCCGATCGGGTAGAGACCCAGTACTTC.

This sequence joins TRBV7-2 and TRBJ2-3; 7 bases are a match to TRBD2. The CDR3 covers 13 residues. Per the germline V gene, CDR1 is SGHTA and CDR2 is FQGNSA. The V gene end was trimmed by 5 bases and the J gene end by 8 bases; junction bases not matched to a gene: 7. The CDR3 is CASSPPRGVTQYF. Written as DNA, the CDR3 is TGTGCCAGCAGCCCTCCCCGGGGGGTTACGCAGTATTTT.

The table lists this clonotype with many counts. This sequence joins TRBV7-8 and TRBJ2-3; 12 bases fit TRBD2. Germline trimming cut 3 bases from V and 9 bases from J; bases unmatched to any gene: 7. The CDR3 length is 15 residues. The germline CDR1 and CDR2 sequences are SGHVS and FQNEAQ. CDR3 coding DNA: TGTGCCAGCAGCTTGGGACTAGCGGGCGTTGACACGCAGTATTTT. This codes for CASSLGLAGVDTQYF.

This clonotype has just a few counts. The chain couples TRBV6-1 to TRBJ1-6, with D uncertain. This CDR3 contains 14 residues. Germline CDR1 and CDR2: MNHNS and SASEGT. Trimming left V 6 bases short and J 4 bases short, with 10 bases between. The CDR3 nucleotides are TGTGCCAGCAGAAACACGGATTATAATTCACCCCTCCACTTT. It specifies CASRNTDYNSPLHF.

This chain's CDR3 is CASSSWTENSNQPQHF. The CDR3 nucleotides are TGTGCCAGCAGCTCATGGACAGAGAATAGCAATCAGCCCCAGCATTTT. V and J are TRBV7-8 and TRBJ1-5; perhaps TRBD1 as D (6 bases). This CDR3 has 16 residues. The V gene lost 4 bases and the J gene lost 0 bases, with 13 bases spanning the gap. The germline gives CDR1 SGHVS, CDR2 FQNEAQ. Based on the CDR3 plus reference TRBV7-8 and TRBJ1-5, the full variable domain is GAGVSQSPRYKVAKRGQDVALRCDPISGHVSLFWYQQALGQGPEFLTYFQNEAQLDKSGLPSDRFFAERPEGSVSTLKIQRTQQEDSAVYLCASSSWTENSNQPQHFGDGTRLSIL.

Here the CDR3 reads CASSWSYEQYF. Written as DNA, the CDR3 is TGTGCCAGCAGCTGGAGCTACGAGCAGTACTTC. This rearrangement joins TRBV5-6 to TRBJ2-7; D is uncertain. Per germline, CDR1 SGHDT and CDR2 YYEEEE. V lost 3 bases and J lost 3, with 4 bases in between. The CDR3 covers 11 residues.

The CDR3 here is CASSADSQETQYF. The CDR3 nucleotides are TGTGCCAGCAGCGCTGACAGCCAAGAGACCCAGTACTTC. The chain combines TRBV7-8 with TRBJ2-5; TRBD1 is a possible D gene (5 bases). Germline loops: CDR1 SGHVS, CDR2 FQNEAQ. V lost 5 bases to trimming and J lost 1 base, with 8 bases between them. This CDR3 spans 13 amino acids.

This clonotype was counted only a few times. This chain uses TRBV4-3 with TRBJ1-2, with D possibly TRBD1 on 5 matching bases. Per germline, CDR1 LGHNA and CDR2 YSLEER. Trimming cost V 0 bases and J 7 bases, with 12 bases left between them. The CDR3 is 14 residues long. The CDR3 DNA sequence: TGCGCCAGCAGCCAAGATCCCAGGGCCCCTGGCTACACCTTC. The encoded protein is CASSQDPRAPGYTF.

This clonotype occurred many times. The V and J genes are TRBV5-1 and TRBJ2-3, with 8 bases aligning to TRBD2. V shed 0 bases, J shed 5 bases, and the junction held 5 bases outside the gene matches. Germline V gene data show CDR1 as SGHRS and CDR2 as YFSETQ. This CDR3 contains 15 residues. In DNA form, the CDR3 reads TGCGCCAGCAGCTTGGGGCAGCGGGGGAAAGATACGCAGTATTTT. Translation gives CASSLGQRGKDTQYF.

This clonotype was picked up many times. The chain carries TRBV7-2 and TRBJ1-6, with D possibly being TRBD1 (5 bases). In germline, CDR1 is SGHTA, CDR2 FQGNSA. CDR3 length: 14 residues. Trimming shortened V by 4 bases and J by 7 bases, and 11 bases separated the two germline ends. The CDR3 loop is CASSSSGGNSPLHF. The CDR3 DNA follows: TGTGCCAGCAGCTCCTCCGGGGGGAATTCACCCCTCCACTTT.

The chain joins TRBV4-2 to TRBJ1-5; D unresolved. Trimming removed 5 bases from V and 5 bases from J, with 10 bases in between. This CDR3 region has 13 residues. Germline CDR1 reads LGHNA; CDR2 reads YNFKEQ. The CDR3 sequence is CASSVGSHQPQHF. Here the CDR3 DNA reads TGTGCCAGCAGCGTCGGGTCGCATCAGCCCCAGCATTTT.

This chain connects TRBV7-9 to TRBJ1-1; 8 nucleotides match TRBD1. The CDR3 is 13 residues long. With 8 bases clipped from V and 5 bases from J, the junction kept 7 bases outside the gene matches. Germline V gene lookup returns CDR1 SEHNR and CDR2 FQNEAQ (reference sequence). CDR3 DNA: TGTGCCAGCCCTGGACAGGGCAGGACTGAAGCTTTCTTT. As protein: CASPGQGRTEAFF.

This clonotype occurred a few times. The chain carries TRBV20-1 and TRBJ1-2, with TRBD1 identical over 7 bases. The CDR3 extends over 13 amino acids. Germline loops: CDR1 DFQATT, CDR2 SNEGSKA (reference sequence). The J segment lost 8 bases and the V segment lost 3 bases, leaving 9 bases of the junction unmatched. The CDR3 protein is CSASQQGLRGYTF. CDR3 DNA sequence: TGCAGTGCTAGCCAACAGGGGCTTAGGGGCTACACCTTC.

The gene calls are TRBV18 and TRBJ2-5; unclear D gene. Germline V CDR1 and CDR2: KGHSH, LQKENI. Trimming left V 5 bases short and J 3 bases short, with 1 base between. The CDR3 has 10 residues. Written as DNA, the CDR3 is TGTGCCAGCTCAAAAGAGACCCAGTACTTC. This translates into CASSKETQYF. The full variable domain, rest sourced from reference TRBV18 and TRBJ2-5, is NAGVMQNPRHLVRRRGQEARLRCSPMKGHSHVYWYRQLPEEGLKFMVYLQKENIIDESGMPKERFSAEFPKEGPSILRIQQVVRGDSAAYFCASSKETQYFGPGTRLLVL.

The gene calls are TRBV6-6 and TRBJ2-3, with D perhaps matching TRBD2 (5 bases). This CDR3 spans 13 amino acids. Germline V gene lookup returns CDR1 MNHNY and CDR2 SVGAGI (reference sequence). With 4 bases removed from V and 8 bases from J, the gap between germline ends came to 13 bases. CDR3: CASSFERRATQYF. For the CDR3, the DNA is TGTGCCAGCAGTTTTGAACGGCGGGCTACGCAGTATTTT.

V gene TRBV7-3 combines with J gene TRBJ2-1, with D possibly matching TRBD2 (6 bases). The CDR3 has 15 residues. Germline lookup yields CDR1 SGHTA and CDR2 FQGTGA. V shed 6 bases and J shed 9 bases, with 21 bases lying between them. CDR3 in amino acids: CASSKTLGGMGEQFF. The CDR3 nucleotides read TGTGCCAGCAGTAAAACCTTGGGGGGAATGGGTGAGCAGTTCTTC.

The J gene is TRBJ2-2, the V gene TRBV9; no clear D gene. The CDR3 length is 13 residues. V was clipped by 2 bases and J by 4 bases, with 6 bases between them. Germline loops: CDR1 SGDLS, CDR2 YYNGEE. The CDR3 sequence is CASSVYITGELFF. CDR3 nucleotide sequence: TGTGCCAGCAGCGTCTACATCACCGGGGAGCTGTTTTTT.

This clonotype has more than one count but fewer than ten. The chain has TRBV7-9 and TRBJ1-1; no firm D call. The V gene's germline CDR1 is SEHNR and CDR2 FQNEAQ (reference sequence). Trimming cost V 2 bases and J 3 bases, with 7 bases left between them. This CDR3 spans 13 amino acids. The CDR3 spells CASSLRADTEAFF. CDR3 DNA sequence: TGTGCCAGCAGCTTAAGGGCAGACACTGAAGCTTTCTTT.

The V gene is TRBV20-1, the J gene TRBJ2-7; D is unclear. V was clipped by 5 bases and J by 6 bases, with 17 bases between them. CDR1 is DFQATT and CDR2 is SNEGSKA in the germline V gene (reference sequence). This CDR3 comprises 13 residues. The CDR3 coding sequence is TGCAGTGCTGAGTATGTATCGGATTCCGAGCAGTACTTC. As protein: CSAEYVSDSEQYF.

The genes are TRBV29-1 and TRBJ2-3; D is unresolved. This CDR3 has 13 amino acids. Trimming removed 7 bases at V and 3 bases at J, with 14 bases between. The germline CDR1 and CDR2 sequences are SQVTM and ANQGSEA. Here the CDR3 DNA reads TGCAGCGGCTCGGGCTTTAAAACAGATACGCAGTATTTT. Translating gives CSGSGFKTDTQYF.

The rearrangement joins TRBV7-2 to TRBJ2-7; D may be TRBD2 (5 bases). Germline V gene data show CDR1 as SGHTA and CDR2 as FQGNSA. The length of the CDR3 is 12 residues. V was pared by 0 bases and J by 12 bases, with 12 bases between. The CDR3 sequence: CASSLAGSGLYF. CDR3 DNA sequence: TGTGCCAGCAGCTTAGCGGGATCAGGACTGTACTTC.

In this sample, this clonotype turned up a few times. This chain links TRBV7-2 with TRBJ1-2; D gene uncertain. The germline V gene has CDR1 SGHTA and CDR2 FQGNSA. V shed 0 bases and J shed 7 bases, with 6 bases lying between them. The CDR3 extends over 12 amino acids. CDR3 region: CASSLARGGYTF. The CDR3 DNA reads TGTGCCAGCAGCTTAGCGCGAGGTGGCTACACCTTC.

This clonotype occurred a few times. The chain carries TRBV5-1 and TRBJ1-4, with D unresolved. CDR1 is SGHRS and CDR2 is YFSETQ in the germline V gene. The CDR3 is made up of 13 amino acids. V was shortened by 0 bases and J by 4 bases, with 4 bases between the two germline ends. The CDR3 bases are TGCGCCAGCAGCTTGGGAGGTAATGAAAAACTGTTTTTT. Protein product: CASSLGGNEKLFF.

This clonotype showed up just a few times. The gene calls are TRBV5-1 and TRBJ2-7; the match to TRBD1 covers 7 bases. Germline V lookup: CDR1 SGHRS, CDR2 YFSETQ. This CDR3 has 15 amino acids. V shed 1 base and J 1 base; nucleotides not matched to a gene: 5. The CDR3 region has the DNA TGCGCCAGCAGCTTGCAGGGGGATCGGTCCTACGAGCAGTACTTC. Amino acid sequence: CASSLQGDRSYEQYF. Filled out from reference TRBV5-1 and TRBJ2-7, the complete variable domain reads KAGVTQTPRYLIKTRGQQVTLSCSPISGHRSVSWYQQTPGQGLQFLFEYFSETQRNKGNFPGRFSGRQFSNSRSEMNVSTLELGDSALYLCASSLQGDRSYEQYFGPGTRLTVT.

The rearrangement uses TRBV20-1 and TRBJ2-1; 9 bases are a match to TRBD2. The CDR3 is 15 amino acids. CDR1 is DFQATT, CDR2 SNEGSKA, per germline (reference sequence). V was pared by 3 bases and J by 0 bases, with 3 bases of the junction left unmatched. CDR3 nucleotides: TGCAGTGCTAGGGGTAGCGGGAGCTCCTACAATGAGCAGTTCTTC. This gives the protein CSARGSGSSYNEQFF.

This clonotype has just a few counts. The J gene is TRBJ2-1, the V gene TRBV20-1; 9 nucleotides match TRBD2. CDR3 length: 15 amino acids. The germline CDR1 and CDR2 sequences are DFQATT and SNEGSKA (reference sequence). CDR3 protein: CRAPDRGGAINEQFF. CDR3 DNA: TGCAGGGCTCCCGACCGCGGGGGGGCAATCAATGAGCAGTTCTTC.

This clonotype was seen at least ten times. The chain uses TRBV7-2 and TRBJ2-3; D is ambiguous. Germline assignment: CDR1 SGHTA and CDR2 FQGNSA. The CDR3 extends over 14 amino acids. V was clipped by 3 bases and J by 3 bases, with 10 bases between them. This CDR3 reads CASSFRTATDTQYF. CDR3 sequence (DNA): TGTGCCAGCAGCTTTCGGACGGCAACAGATACGCAGTATTTT.

There are many counts of this clonotype. The chain recombines TRBV5-1 with TRBJ1-6; 9 nucleotides match TRBD1. Germline CDR1 SGHRS, CDR2 YFSETQ. This CDR3 has 15 residues. Trimming cost V 0 bases and J 9 bases; bases outside gene matches: 4. For the CDR3, the DNA is TGCGCCAGCAGCTTGGCCGGGACAGGGCGTTCACCCCTCCACTTT. Translation gives CASSLAGTGRSPLHF.

This clonotype was seen at least ten times. The V and J genes are TRBV29-1 and TRBJ1-2; TRBD1 is a possible D gene (6 bases). V was cut by 2 bases and J by 2 bases, with 12 bases left in between. The CDR3 covers 14 residues. CDR1 and CDR2 from the germline V gene are SQVTM and ANQGSEA. In nucleotides, the CDR3 is TGCAGCGTTGAACTCCAGGGGAACAACTATGGCTACACCTTC. Amino acid sequence: CSVELQGNNYGYTF.

Details on this clonotype: An end of the junction differs from the germline gene, which may be a read error. The chain links TRBV6-4 to TRBJ2-3, with 8 bases identical to TRBD2. The CDR3 runs 13 residues. Looked up from germline, CDR1 is MRHNA and CDR2 is SNTAGT. CDR3 region: CDSSDSGTSTQYF. CDR3 nucleotide sequence: TGTGACAGCAGTGATTCCGGGACTAGTACGCAGTATTTT.

This clonotype was observed at least ten times. V and J are TRBV12-3 or TRBV12-4 and TRBJ2-5; no reliable D call. The CDR3 totals 14 residues. Trimming stripped 2 bases from V and 1 base from J, with 8 bases between. In DNA, the CDR3 is TGTGCCAGCAGTTTACCAGAAAGCCAAGAGACCCAGTACTTC. Translation gives CASSLPESQETQYF.

The chain joins TRBV6-6 to TRBJ1-6; 11 positions agree with TRBD1. CDR1 and CDR2 from the germline V gene are MNHNY and SVGAGI (reference sequence). V lost 5 bases and J lost 7; bases outside the gene matches: 7. The CDR3 contains 16 residues. In nucleotides, the CDR3 is TGTGCCAGCAGTCGGACAGGGGGCACCCTAAATTCACCCCTCCACTTT. Its translation: CASSRTGGTLNSPLHF.